The table lists the clone carrying this T cell receptor beta chain with many counts. No antigen is known for it. Graves' hyperthyroidism showing no ophthalmopathy progression within 18 months was considered stable. The data were obtained in a study of T cells in Graves' hyperthyroidism and ophthalmopathy. Overall study results and limits: In the blood, most expanded thyroid clonotypes above 0.001 appeared as well.

Trimming pared 3 bases from V and 3 bases from J, leaving 3 bases between. This CDR3 spans 11 amino acids. CDR1 is SGHKS, CDR2 YYEKEE, per germline (reference sequence). The source material, RNA transcripts, was used to amplify TCR beta CDR3 regions. Initially, a first-round RT-PCR of the TCR CDR3 employed the HTBI primer set. TCRdb re-derived calls from the multiplex PCR reads in MiXCR, one entry per CDR3 protein. The profile shows around 100,000 distinct CDR3 sequences, approximately 48% of them singletons. The V call is TRBV5-5, the J call TRBJ1-1; no clear D gene. Material: blood. The sequence was obtained from a man aged 40-55 years with Graves' hyperthyroidism. The CDR3 sequence is CASSWDTEAFF. Written as DNA, the CDR3 is TGTGCCAGCAGCTGGGACACTGAAGCTTTCTTT.